This TCR beta chain originates from a study of T cell repertoires in cytomegalovirus infection. Findings and caveats of the study: The ex vivo response was dominated by HLA-C-restricted CMV-specific TCR beta clonotypes.

Remarks on this clonotype: What it binds is not known.

The CDR3 is 13 residues long. Trimming removed 6 bases from V and 1 base from J, with 10 bases in between. Germline CDR1 and CDR2: PRHDT and FYEKMQ (reference sequence). TCRdb used MiXCR to reprocess the reads, holding one entry per CDR3 protein. The sample shows approximately 730,000 distinct CDR3 sequences, under 35% of them seen only once. The clonotype comes from a human donor in good health (CMV status not recorded). Some clones in this sample may be carry-over from other donors' samples. V is TRBV13 and J is TRBJ2-7; weak D call: TRBD1 (5 bases). Sequences were derived from cultured CD8+ T cells from PBMCs, sampled from culture after CMV antigen stimulation. The CDR3 DNA sequence: TGTGCCAGCAGGGTTAGGGGTTCCTACGAGCAGTACTTC. Protein sequence: CASRVRGSYEQYF.